This T cell receptor beta chain was sequenced for a study of blood T cell repertoires in COVID-19. Study background: In each case, the material was cDNA or gDNA derived from T cells, B-cell-depleted T cells, or PBMCs.

The germline CDR1 and CDR2 sequences are KGHSH and LQKENI. Germline trimming cut 3 bases from V and 1 base from J; bases unmatched to any gene: 5. The length of the CDR3 is 17 residues. In the original analysis: Cell counts per sample came from amplifying reference gene primers. Measured with immunoSEQ multiplex PCR; TCRdb has only the in-frame clones, and not every one. The DNA gave D and trimming, while V, J and clone size come from that table. The sample yields about 200,000 clones, 85% to 90% seen once. This TCR came from a man aged 18 to 30 with active or convalescent COVID-19. The specimen sequenced was peripheral blood. The chain couples TRBV18 to TRBJ2-1; 11 nucleotides line up with TRBD2. The CDR3 sequence is CASSPLAGGGSYNEQFF. The CDR3 region has the DNA TGTGCCAGCTCACCCCTAGCGGGAGGAGGATCCTACAATGAGCAGTTCTTC.